This T cell receptor beta chain was identified during a study of blood T cells in healthy people across ages (dated by TCRdb to the mid-2010s). General notes on the study: In model experiments, roughly one uniquely barcoded TCR beta cDNA molecule per two T cells was captured by template switching. Age-related changes in TCR beta repertoire diversity were measured in the study by deep sequencing normalized with unique cDNA molecular identifiers. Four age groups were formed from the donors: young (average about 15 years), middle-aged (just under 40), aged (62) and long-lived (around 82). To avoid experimental bias, donors of different ages were distributed randomly across sequencing lanes. For two donors (one aged 18 to 29 and one aged 80 or older), the study analyzed two additional independent replicas of 1 million unique cDNA reads from the same blood draw. Broad study findings and their caveats: Because donor CMV infection status was unknown, age-related changes in expanded clonotypes were potentially confounded. Observed TCR beta diversity correlated strongly with the percentage of naive T cells measured by flow cytometry. Observed TCR beta diversity per million T cells fell roughly linearly with age, and a significant reduction was already apparent by age around 40. Estimates of total diversity based on one million sequenced T cells were considered lower bounds and underestimates. Bulk unsorted PBMC profiling prevented conclusive comparison of naive and antigen-experienced compartments. Compared with the aged group, the long-lived group had more naive CD4+ T cells, fewer expanded clones and increased TCR diversity, suggesting age selection.

Donors were a few dozen systemically healthy Caucasian individuals from Russia aged roughly 6 to 95 years. Each donor gave ten milliliters of peripheral blood, drawn into EDTA-treated Vacutainer tubes. Ficoll-Paque density-gradient centrifugation was used to isolate PBMCs, with at least 6.5 million per sample. Total RNA was extracted from PBMCs with Trizol reagent, with at least 6 micrograms obtained per sample. Naive CD45RAhigh/CD27high T cell percentages were measured by flow cytometry on a PBMC aliquot from every donor. This clonotype was counted between two and nine times. Its antigen specificity is not known. Base-call qualities are not available, and no considerably larger clone is one nucleotide away. V is cut by 2 bases and J by 9 bases, and the space between the germline ends is 12 bases. CDR1 and CDR2, per the germline V gene, are SGDLS and YYNGEE. From the cysteine up to the phenylalanine, the CDR3 has a length of 13 residues. Only the CDR3 portion is preserved as DNA: 39 bases, with reading frame beginning at the first base.

Library creation used 5' RACE. The run used an Illumina HiSeq 2500. A second PCR of roughly 6 to 11 cycles was run with a J-beta primer mix and a sample-barcoded 5' primer. A unique molecular identifier was introduced onto each TCR beta cDNA molecule by a template-switch 5' adaptor carrying 12 random nucleotides. Each sample yielded at least 3 million CDR3-containing paired-end reads. The Mint cDNA synthesis kit, primed by a TRBC-specific oligonucleotide, was used to synthesize first-strand cDNA from all RNA. All cDNA was treated with uracil-DNA glycosylase and then went through a first 18-cycle PCR with the universal primers M1SS and BC2_uni_R. In the paper's pipeline: Each sample was normalized by randomly selecting 1 million high-quality reads, each carrying a distinct molecular identifier. Instead of being binned into consensus sequences, reads with shared molecular identifiers were discarded. CDR3 identification, clonotype clustering and error correction used MiTCR with a Q25 quality threshold and the strictest error-elimination algorithm. A nonparametric unseen species model with Euler transformation was used to estimate a lower bound on total TCR beta diversity. Clones were called with MiXCR by TCRdb after fastp trimmed the public reads at Q25, and only in-frame beta chains were retained. Duplicate CDR3 protein sequences are folded into a single record with the most common DNA and genes. What appears here as the V and J calls and clone size reflects TCRdb's work, not the paper's. In this sample the table shows around 600,000 distinct CDR3 sequences, less than 60% of which occur a single time. Clones ranked in the top ten supply roughly 24% of the sample.

This receptor chain uses TRBV9 and TRBJ1-5, with a tentative D gene TRBD1 over 6 matching bases. This clonotype originated in a man aged 80 or over in good health. The sequenced sample consisted of blood. CDR3 region: CASSVTGSWPQHF. The sequenced DNA: TGTGCCAGCAGCGTGACAGGATCCTGGCCCCAGCATTTT.